This T cell receptor (beta chain) was recovered during a study of control samples from healthy donors and cancer patients. CDR1 and CDR2 (germline): PRHDT, FYEKMQ (reference sequence). The CDR3 is made up of 12 amino acids. Trimming removed 6 bases from V and 4 bases from J, with 9 bases in between. Sequencing was performed with immunoSEQ multiplex PCR; in TCRdb, only in-frame clones are kept and a portion is missing. The table lists over 200,000 clones, over 75% of them singletons. The receptor comes from a woman aged 55-69 years with lung cancer. The sequenced material came from PBMCs. The gene calls are TRBV13 and TRBJ1-2; no firm D call. The CDR3 nucleotides read TGTGCCAGCAGTTGGAGGGTCTATGGCTACACCTTC. Protein: CASSWRVYGYTF.